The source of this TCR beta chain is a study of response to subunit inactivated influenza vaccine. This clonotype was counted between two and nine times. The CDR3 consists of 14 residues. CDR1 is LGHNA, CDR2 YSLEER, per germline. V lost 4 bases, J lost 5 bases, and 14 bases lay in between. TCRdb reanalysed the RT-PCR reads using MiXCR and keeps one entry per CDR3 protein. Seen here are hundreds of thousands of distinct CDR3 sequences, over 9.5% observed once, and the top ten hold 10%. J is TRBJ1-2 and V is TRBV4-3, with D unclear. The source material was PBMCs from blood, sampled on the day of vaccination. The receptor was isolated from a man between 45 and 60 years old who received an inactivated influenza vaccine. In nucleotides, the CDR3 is TGCGCCAGCAGCCGATCAGATACGGGGTATGGCTACACCTTC. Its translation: CASSRSDTGYGYTF.